Listed here are 18 T cell receptor beta chains from one sample, sequenced in a study of radiotherapy plus CTLA-4 blockade in lung cancer. This table comes from immunoSEQ multiplex PCR, and its TCRdb copy is limited to in-frame clones, with some not included. The sample holds tens of thousands of clones, roughly 84% seen once. The input for sequencing was peripheral blood, taken from a patient treated with radiotherapy plus ipilimumab. The receptor source for this set is a human donor with non-small cell lung cancer who had a partial response to radiotherapy plus ipilimumab.

The chain couples TRBV7-2 to TRBJ2-3; no firm D call. This CDR3 contains 14 residues. V lost 2 bases, J lost 4 bases, and 10 bases lay in between. Germline CDR1 reads SGHTA; CDR2 reads FQGNSA. The CDR3 loop is CASSLPTVADTQYF. In nucleotides, the CDR3 is TGTGCCAGCAGCTTACCTACAGTGGCAGATACGCAGTATTTT.

Notes on this clone: Different DNA sequences within this sample yield the same CDR3. The chain couples TRBV5-4 to TRBJ1-6; 8 nucleotides match TRBD1. V was clipped by 4 bases and J by 7 bases; unmatched bases: 7. This CDR3 is 15 amino acids long. CDR1 and CDR2 from the germline V gene are SGHNT and YYREEE (reference sequence). As DNA, the CDR3 is TGTGCCAGCAGCCTGGACAGGGTAAAAAATTCACCCCTCCACTTT. This codes for CASSLDRVKNSPLHF.

The V and J genes are TRBV11-3 and TRBJ2-7; D is unresolved. The CDR3 consists of 13 residues. Germline CDR1 SGHNT, CDR2 YENEEA. V lost 1 base to trimming and J lost 3 bases, with 7 bases between them. DNA of the CDR3: TGTGCCAGCAGCTTAGGCCCCAGCTACGAGCAGTACTTC. It specifies CASSLGPSYEQYF.

The chain carries TRBV25-1 and TRBJ1-5; D gene uncertain. The CDR3 loop spans 14 amino acids. CDR1 and CDR2 from the germline V gene are MGHDK and SYGVNS. V was cut by 0 bases and J by 6 bases, with 9 bases left in between. For the CDR3, the DNA is TGTGCCAGCAGTGAATACCCGGGTGGTCAGCCCCAGCATTTT. Amino acids: CASSEYPGGQPQHF. Based on the CDR3 plus reference TRBV25-1 and TRBJ1-5, the full variable domain is EADIYQTPRYLVIGTGKKITLECSQTMGHDKMYWYQQDPGMELHLIHYSYGVNSTEKGDLSSESTVSRIRTEHFPLTLESARPSHTSQYLCASSEYPGGQPQHFGDGTRLSIL.

V usage is TRBV28 and J usage is TRBJ2-1, with TRBD1 identical over 9 bases. CDR3 length: 15 amino acids. CDR1 and CDR2 (germline): MDHEN, SYDVKM. V lost 2 bases to trimming and J lost 5 bases; unmatched junction nucleotides: 4. CDR3 nucleotides: TGTGCCAGCAGTTTAGAGGGACAGGGAAACAATGAGCAGTTCTTC. Its protein is CASSLEGQGNNEQFF.

This sequence joins TRBV6-5 and TRBJ2-7, with D possibly being TRBD2 (7 bases). CDR1 and CDR2 from the germline V gene are MNHEY and SVGAGI. CDR3 size: 15 residues. Trimming removed 2 bases from V and 4 bases from J, with 15 bases in between. The CDR3 DNA sequence: TGTGCCAGCAGTTACATGCGGGGGCAGGGGTACGAGCAGTACTTC. Its protein product is CASSYMRGQGYEQYF.

The J gene is TRBJ2-7, the V gene TRBV11-2, with 8 bases lining up with TRBD1. Germline CDR1 reads SGHAT; CDR2 reads FQNNGV. V gave up 1 base and J gave up 3 bases; unmatched junction bases: 2. The CDR3 runs 14 residues. CDR3 amino acids: CASSLGQGFYEQYF. CDR3 bases: TGTGCCAGCAGCTTAGGACAGGGGTTCTACGAGCAGTACTTC.

This clone was seen a single time. The J gene is TRBJ2-7, the V gene TRBV6-1, with 7 bases identical to TRBD1. There are 15 residues in the CDR3. After removal of 2 bases from V and 4 bases from J, the junction contained 8 bases not matched to a gene. Germline V gene lookup returns CDR1 MNHNS and CDR2 SASEGT. CDR3 region: CASSEYGTAGYEQYF. The CDR3 DNA follows: TGTGCCAGCAGTGAATACGGGACAGCAGGTTACGAGCAGTACTTC.

The J gene is TRBJ2-2, the V gene TRBV5-1; TRBD1 matches 8 bases. CDR1 SGHRS and CDR2 YFSETQ come from the germline V gene. The ends lost 0 bases at V and 1 base at J; junction bases unmatched: 8. The CDR3 runs 18 residues. CDR3 DNA sequence: TGCGCCAGCAGCTTGGTGCCCCTCGGGACAGGGAACACCGGGGAGCTGTTTTTT. It translates to CASSLVPLGTGNTGELFF.

V and J are TRBV19 and TRBJ2-4; the match to TRBD1 covers 7 bases. The ends lost 0 bases at V and 0 bases at J; junction bases unmatched: 14. The germline gives CDR1 LNHDA, CDR2 SQIVND (reference sequence). This CDR3 has 20 residues. CDR3 coding DNA: TGTGCCAGTAGTATAGATGGGGCGTCGAGGGGACAGCTAGCCAAAAACATTCAGTACTTC. It is translated as CASSIDGASRGQLAKNIQYF.

There are a few counts of this clone. The rearrangement uses TRBV9 and TRBJ2-7; perhaps TRBD2 as D (5 bases). V lost 4 bases to trimming and J lost 2 bases, with 16 bases between them. The CDR3 has 15 residues. Germline CDR1 reads SGDLS; CDR2 reads YYNGEE. CDR3 sequence reads: CASSREDGVTYEQYF. In nucleotides, the CDR3 is TGTGCCAGCAGCAGAGAAGACGGGGTTACCTACGAGCAGTACTTC.

Written as DNA, the CDR3 is TGCGCCAGCAGCCAAGTGGGGCGGTCGGACAGGGTTAGCGGCTACACCTTC. This translates into CASSQVGRSDRVSGYTF. The rearrangement links TRBV4-1 to TRBJ1-2; 8 positions match TRBD1. There are 17 residues in the CDR3. The germline CDR1 and CDR2 sequences are MGHRA and YSYEKL. Trimming at V came to 1 base and at J to 8 bases, leaving 15 bases not matched to a gene.

The sample holds one count of this clone. This chain uses TRBV9 with TRBJ2-7; D might be TRBD1 (6 bases). The CDR3 loop spans 13 amino acids. Germline CDR1 and CDR2: SGDLS and YYNGEE. V lost 4 bases and J 3 bases, leaving 11 bases between the germline ends. This CDR3 reads CASSPTGLYEQYF. The CDR3 coding sequence is TGTGCCAGCAGCCCGACAGGCCTCTACGAGCAGTACTTC.

This chain links TRBV11-2 with TRBJ2-4; 10 bases are shared with TRBD2. The CDR3 is 19 amino acids. The trim removed 4 bases at V and 0 bases at J, leaving 12 bases unmatched. Germline CDR1 and CDR2: SGHAT and FQNNGV. CDR3 DNA sequence: TGTGCCAGCAGCTCGGTGGGCCTACTAGCGGGGTTAGCCAAAAACATTCAGTACTTC. Its protein is CASSSVGLLAGLAKNIQYF.

This rearrangement joins TRBV6-1 to TRBJ2-1; D may be TRBD2 (6 bases). Per germline, CDR1 MNHNS and CDR2 SASEGT. The germline V and J ends were trimmed by 7 bases and 5 bases, with 18 bases remaining between them. The CDR3 loop spans 15 amino acids. The CDR3: CASTRTRGENNEQFF. The CDR3 DNA follows: TGTGCCAGCACCCGAACACGCGGGGAAAACAATGAGCAGTTCTTC.

V usage is TRBV6-1 and J usage is TRBJ2-1; TRBD2 is a possible D gene (6 bases). The V gene lost 2 bases and the J gene lost 12 bases, with 14 bases spanning the gap. CDR3 length equals 13 residues. Germline-derived CDR1 and CDR2 are MNHNS and SASEGT. Written as DNA, the CDR3 is TGTGCCAGCAGTGAATTGGGGGGTGGGGTGCAGTTCTTC. Translating it yields CASSELGGGVQFF.

The rearrangement joins TRBV4-1 to TRBJ2-1, with a tentative D call TRBD1 (5 bases). This CDR3 region has 16 residues. From germline, CDR1 is MGHRA and CDR2 YSYEKL. Trimming took 4 bases from V and 4 from J, leaving 17 bases between them. This chain's CDR3 is CASSRGPFENYNEQFF. The CDR3 DNA reads TGCGCCAGCAGCCGGGGCCCTTTTGAGAATTACAATGAGCAGTTCTTC.

The chain uses TRBV11-1 and TRBJ2-7; 9 bases align to TRBD1. J lost 5 bases, V lost 6 bases, and 8 bases had no gene match. From germline, CDR1 is SGHAT and CDR2 FQDESV (reference sequence). CDR3 size: 14 residues. The CDR3 coding sequence is TGTGCCAGCAGACAGCCGGGACAGGGCCACGAGCAGTACTTC. The encoded protein is CASRQPGQGHEQYF.